This paragraph reports one TCR beta chain. This CDR3 has 15 amino acids. From germline, CDR1 is SGDLS and CDR2 YYNGEE. V shed 0 bases and J shed 2 bases, with 8 bases lying between them. The sample is drawn from a study of blood T cell repertoires in COVID-19. Overall study: PBMCs, B-cell-depleted T cells, or T cells provided the cDNA or gDNA that made up the material.

The assay was immunoSEQ multiplex PCR, and TCRdb's table has in-frame clones only and misses some. The data show approximately 36,000 clones, about two thirds seen once. Seattle's enrolled individuals joined amid active infection and were then monitored longitudinally. This receptor was taken from a man aged 70-80 years with COVID-19, enrolled during active disease. Sequencing used peripheral blood. The rearrangement joins TRBV9 to TRBJ2-2; TRBD1 is a possible D gene (5 bases). CDR3 in amino acids: CASSVGGRNTGELFF. CDR3 DNA sequence: TGTGCCAGCAGCGTAGGGGGCAGAAACACCGGGGAGCTGTTTTTT. The full variable domain, rest sourced from reference TRBV9 and TRBJ2-2, is DSGVTQTPKHLITATGQRVTLRCSPRSGDLSVYWYQQSLDQGLQFLIQYYNGEERAKGNILERFSAQQFPDLHSELNLSSLELGDSALYFCASSVGGRNTGELFFGEGSRLTVL.